What follows describes a single T cell receptor beta chain. Antigen: not known. A single base separates this from a much larger clone, so it may be a read error. The source of the sample is a study of molecular identifiers for immune sequencing clone quantification. Broader study findings: Same-barcode identical TCR molecules could make highly expanded clones look smaller than they are.

Previously described methods with listed TCR primers produced the bulk TCR libraries. A single record per CDR3 protein comes from TCRdb applying MiXCR to the PCR reads. The data show fewer than 45,000 distinct CDR3 sequences, approximately 19% seen once. This CDR3 spans 15 amino acids. Germline CDR1 and CDR2: SEHNR and FQNEAQ (reference sequence). For naive CD8 T cells, sorting used the CD8+CD4-CCR7+CD45RA+ phenotype. Sequencing used naive CD8+ T cells from blood, with Jurkat cell RNA spiked in. The subset denotes: FACS-sorted CD8+CD4-CCR7+CD45RA+ naive T cells. The chain carries TRBV7-9 and TRBJ1-5; D remains unclear. The source of this sequence is a human donor in good health. Some libraries in this study had Jurkat cell RNA spiked in. The CDR3 DNA sequence: TGTGCCAGCAGCCCCCCCGGTTTAGAGAATCGGCCCCAGCATTTT. Amino acid sequence: CASSPPGLENRPQHF.